The 8 T cell receptor beta chains given below trace back to one sample, sequenced in a study of blood T cells in healthy people across ages. A sample-barcoded 5' primer and a J-beta primer mix were used in a second PCR of roughly 6 to 11 cycles. TCRdb recomputed calls from the 5' RACE reads with MiXCR, one row per CDR3 protein. The data show 700,000 to 850,000 distinct CDR3 sequences, approximately 53% seen once. The sample consisted of blood. These receptors came from a man aged 80 or over in good health.

The CDR3 nucleotides read TGTGCCAGCAGCTTATCGAGGACTAGCGAGCAGTACTTC. It codes for CASSLSRTSEQYF. This sequence joins TRBV7-3 and TRBJ2-7; TRBD2 matches 7 bases. Germline-derived CDR1 and CDR2 are SGHTA and FQGTGA. J was trimmed by 6 bases and V by 2 bases; bases with no gene match: 4. The CDR3 runs to 13 residues.

This sequence joins TRBV10-3 and TRBJ1-5; weak D call: TRBD1 (5 bases). Germline CDR1 is ENHRY and CDR2 is SYGVKD. Trimming left V 4 bases short and J 2 bases short, with 12 bases between. CDR3 length: 15 amino acids. The CDR3 is CAISGGGQGNQPQHF. The CDR3 DNA follows: TGTGCCATCAGTGGGGGGGGTCAGGGCAATCAGCCCCAGCATTTT.

The V gene is TRBV5-1, the J gene TRBJ2-3, with unresolved D. Germline CDR1 and CDR2: SGHRS and YFSETQ. The CDR3 covers 14 residues. Trimming stripped 0 bases from V and 6 bases from J, with 11 bases between. CDR3 DNA: TGCGCCAGCAGCTTGGAGGGCACGCTGGATACGCAGTATTTT. Protein sequence: CASSLEGTLDTQYF.

The rearrangement links TRBV19 to TRBJ2-4, with TRBD1 matching over 10 bases. The end of the DNA aligns better with TRBJ2-7, so the J call may be wrong. Germline CDR1 reads LNHDA; CDR2 reads SQIVND (reference sequence). This CDR3 has 19 amino acids. CDR3 sequence: CASRNRIRDRGLLEDEQYF. The CDR3 region has the DNA TGTGCCAGTAGAAATCGGATCCGGGACAGGGGTCTCCTTGAAGACGAGCAGTACTTC.

The genes are TRBV29-1 and TRBJ1-2; D call uncertain. V gave up 5 bases and J gave up 8 bases, with 15 bases separating them. Per germline, CDR1 SQVTM and CDR2 ANQGSEA. This CDR3 region has 12 residues. CDR3 sequence reads: CSVRRDGGGYTF. In nucleotides, the CDR3 is TGCAGCGTTCGAAGAGATGGCGGGGGCTACACCTTC.

The chain joins TRBV6-2 or TRBV6-3 to TRBJ2-5, with 7 bases aligning to TRBD1. Germline values: CDR1 MNHEY, CDR2 SVGEGT. Trimming at V came to 7 bases and at J to 4 bases, leaving 3 bases not matched to a gene. The CDR3 spans 12 residues. In DNA form, the CDR3 reads TGTGCCAGCAAACGACAGGGAGAGACCCAGTACTTC. Translating it yields CASKRQGETQYF.

The table lists this clonotype with a few counts. The chain has TRBV5-1 and TRBJ2-7, with TRBD2 as a possible D gene (5 bases). The germline CDR1 and CDR2 sequences are SGHRS and YFSETQ. V gave up 2 bases and J gave up 1 base, with 10 bases separating them. This CDR3 spans 14 amino acids. The CDR3 reads CASSLETGSYEQYF. The CDR3 region has the DNA TGCGCCAGCAGCTTAGAGACGGGGTCCTACGAGCAGTACTTC. The entire variable domain, with the rest obtained from reference TRBV5-1 and TRBJ2-7, is as follows: KAGVTQTPRYLIKTRGQQVTLSCSPISGHRSVSWYQQTPGQGLQFLFEYFSETQRNKGNFPGRFSGRQFSNSRSEMNVSTLELGDSALYLCASSLETGSYEQYFGPGTRLTVT.

This chain connects TRBV11-2 to TRBJ1-2; 9 nucleotides line up with TRBD1. V gave up 5 bases and J gave up 2 bases; unmatched junction bases: 6. Germline-derived CDR1 and CDR2 are SGHAT and FQNNGV. The CDR3 has 15 residues. The CDR3, as DNA: TGTGCCAGCAGCAGCGGGGACAGGGCGAACTATGGCTACACCTTC. Protein: CASSSGDRANYGYTF.